Each of the 10 T cell receptor beta chains below was sequenced from the same sample in a study of blood T cell repertoires in COVID-19. TCRdb keeps only in-frame clones here, not all; method: immunoSEQ multiplex PCR. The table has more than 250,000 clones, roughly 88% seen once. The sample consisted of peripheral blood. The receptors stem from a woman under 40 with COVID-19, enrolled during active disease.

The chain has TRBV10-1 and TRBJ2-1; weak D call: TRBD1 (6 bases). This CDR3 is 13 amino acids long. Trimming took 0 bases from V and 10 from J, leaving 10 bases between them. Looked up from germline, CDR1 is WNHNN and CDR2 is SYGVQD (reference sequence). CDR3 residues: CASSESYTGEQFF. The CDR3 DNA follows: TGCGCCAGCAGTGAGTCGTATACAGGGGAGCAGTTCTTC.

This chain links TRBV11-2 with TRBJ1-1, with 7 bases matching TRBD1. J was trimmed by 7 bases and V by 5 bases; bases with no gene match: 16. This CDR3 contains 16 residues. In germline, CDR1 is SGHAT, CDR2 FQNNGV. The CDR3 DNA follows: TGTGCCAGCAGCGGAGCGGTAACAGGGGCGGGGGGTGAAGCTTTCTTT. Translating gives CASSGAVTGAGGEAFF.

The CDR3 loop is CASSVDFGTSTDTQYF. The CDR3 DNA reads TGTGCCAGCAGCGTAGACTTCGGGACTAGCACAGATACGCAGTATTTT. The chain employs TRBV9 and TRBJ2-3, with D maybe TRBD2 (6 bases). The germline V gene encodes CDR1 SGDLS and CDR2 YYNGEE. The germline V and J ends were trimmed by 0 bases and 0 bases, with 11 bases remaining between them. The CDR3 extends over 16 amino acids. Full variable domain (remainder filled in from reference TRBV9 and TRBJ2-3): DSGVTQTPKHLITATGQRVTLRCSPRSGDLSVYWYQQSLDQGLQFLIQYYNGEERAKGNILERFSAQQFPDLHSELNLSSLELGDSALYFCASSVDFGTSTDTQYFGPGTRLTVL.

The gene calls are TRBV18 and TRBJ1-2, with TRBD1 matching 8 bases. Germline CDR1 and CDR2: KGHSH and LQKENI. The J segment lost 8 bases and the V segment lost 2 bases, leaving 7 bases of the junction unmatched. This CDR3 region has 14 residues. The CDR3 bases are TGTGCCAGCTCACCAAGCGGACAGGGAGAAGGCTACACCTTC. Translating it yields CASSPSGQGEGYTF. Combining the CDR3 with reference TRBV18 and TRBJ1-2 gives the whole variable domain NAGVMQNPRHLVRRRGQEARLRCSPMKGHSHVYWYRQLPEEGLKFMVYLQKENIIDESGMPKERFSAEFPKEGPSILRIQQVVRGDSAAYFCASSPSGQGEGYTFGSGTRLTVV.

This clone showed up just a few times. The sample contains more than one DNA sequence encoding this CDR3. The chain links TRBV19 to TRBJ1-1; D is possibly TRBD1 (5 bases). This CDR3 is 13 amino acids long. Trimming stripped 3 bases from V and 3 bases from J, with 8 bases between. CDR1 is LNHDA, CDR2 SQIVND, per germline (reference sequence). The CDR3 spells CASSMAGHTEAFF. The CDR3 DNA follows: TGTGCCAGTAGTATGGCGGGACACACTGAAGCTTTCTTT.

This chain uses TRBV6-5 with TRBJ2-1, with 12 nucleotides matching TRBD1. The CDR3 contains 16 residues. Germline assignment: CDR1 MNHEY and CDR2 SVGAGI. Trimming at V came to 4 bases and at J to 9 bases, leaving 10 bases not matched to a gene. The CDR3 loop is CASSLAGTGGYGEQFF. The CDR3 bases are TGTGCCAGCAGTTTAGCCGGGACAGGGGGCTATGGTGAGCAGTTCTTC.

The chain recombines TRBV6-1 with TRBJ1-2; TRBD1 might be the D (6 bases). Trimming stripped 3 bases from V and 3 bases from J, with 17 bases between. CDR1 is MNHNS and CDR2 is SASEGT in the germline V gene. The CDR3 covers 16 residues. The CDR3 coding sequence is TGTGCCAGCAGTGAGGGGGCAGGGGATGGGTACTATGGCTACACCTTC. As protein: CASSEGAGDGYYGYTF.

This chain links TRBV6-5 with TRBJ2-1; 7 bases are shared with TRBD1. The V and J ends lost 6 bases and 7 bases, in that order; junction bases with no gene match: 9. The CDR3 is 14 residues long. The germline CDR1 and CDR2 sequences are MNHEY and SVGAGI. The CDR3, as DNA: TGTGCCAGCAGACGGACAGGCCCGAGAAATGAGCAGTTCTTC. Amino acids: CASRRTGPRNEQFF.

The chain is built from TRBV10-2 and TRBJ1-2; D unresolved. The V gene's germline CDR1 is WSHSY and CDR2 SAAADI. CDR3 length equals 15 residues. V shed 0 bases and J shed 2 bases, with 10 bases lying between them. The CDR3 is CASSESRWQNYGYTF. The CDR3 region has the DNA TGCGCCAGCAGTGAGTCTCGCTGGCAGAACTATGGCTACACCTTC.

This chain uses TRBV2 with TRBJ1-4; a possible D gene is TRBD1 (5 bases). This CDR3 is 18 amino acids long. V lost 7 bases to trimming and J lost 5 bases, with 26 bases between them. In germline, CDR1 is SNHLY, CDR2 FYNNEI. The CDR3 spells CASKMGGAHLASNEKLFF. CDR3 coding DNA: TGTGCCAGCAAAATGGGTGGGGCCCATTTAGCCTCCAATGAAAAACTGTTTTTT. The full variable domain, in which reference TRBV2 and TRBJ1-4 provide the parts outside the CDR3, is EPEVTQTPSHQVTQMGQEVILRCVPISNHLYFYWYRQILGQKVEFLVSFYNNEISEKSEIFDDQFSVERPDGSNFTLKIRSTKLEDSAMYFCASKMGGAHLASNEKLFFGSGTQLSVL.